The T cell receptor beta chain under discussion was sequenced for a study of blood T cell repertoires in COVID-19 (dated by TCRdb to the early 2020s). With regard to the full study: The collaborator samples originated in the United States, Italy and Spain and spanned the acute and convalescent phases of COVID-19. The material from the prospective study consisted of cDNA or gDNA derived from T cells, B-cell-depleted T cells, or PBMCs. Deeply sampled blood TCRbeta repertoires from subjects exposed to, actively infected with, or recovered from COVID-19 were included in the dataset. The repertoires were made available in a free public database intended to serve as a resource for research on the immune response to SARS-CoV-2. Samples were obtained from the ongoing ImmuneRACE study (first 160 participants) and from roughly 1,300 subjects provided by 6 global collaborators. Sample metadata almost always included a de-identified subject ID, COVID-19 status, age in years and sex. Where HLA class I and class II types were available, the types were taken from metadata supplied by the sample provider, not from assay-based typing. Paper-wide results and their limitations: How much clinical and demographic metadata was included differed by source and by participant, and the metadata was provided uncurated.

This clone was detected only once. Its antigen is currently not known. The sample holds no much larger clone one base away, and base qualities are not on file. The immunoSEQ Assay, a bias-controlled multiplex PCR, was used to amplify TCRbeta CDR3 regions from genomic DNA. On the authors' methods: Within the assay, amplification of reference gene primers was used to estimate how many nucleated cells each sample contained. To quantify the absolute abundance of each unique TCRbeta CDR3 rearrangement, sequence reads were collapsed and filtered. Productive Simpson clonality was computed per sample as the square root of Simpson's diversity index over productive rearrangements. Here the immuneACCESS table is served through TCRdb, limited to in-frame sequences with V and J called. Missing clones are a known gap in these copies; in checked studies unresolved V genes cover under half, and the rest lacks a known reason. V and J calls and clone size are copied from that table; D and trimming were computed from the DNA. For this sample the table gives roughly 40,000 clones, of which 90% were detected only once. The biggest ten clones account for roughly 2.8% of the sample.

Each collaborating institution followed its own protocols to collect whole blood in K2EDTA tubes. For TCRbeta analysis, collaborators shipped samples in one of three forms: frozen whole blood, isolated PBMCs, or DNA extracted from either of those sample types. This TCR came from a man in his forties or fifties with active COVID-19. Sequenced sample: peripheral blood.

The nucleotide sequence is TGTGCCAGCTCACCATTGAGTTCTGGGGCCAACGTCCTGACTTTC. It encodes CASSPLSSGANVLTF. The V and J genes are TRBV18 and TRBJ2-6; no D gene call is confident. V is shortened by 2 bases, J by 1 base, and the region joining them spans 6 bases. Sequences KGHSH (CDR1) and LQKENI (CDR2) are obtained from the germline V gene. The cysteine opens and the phenylalanine closes a CDR3 of 15 amino acids. Of the read, only the CDR3 DNA is kept; its 45 bases are in frame from base 1.